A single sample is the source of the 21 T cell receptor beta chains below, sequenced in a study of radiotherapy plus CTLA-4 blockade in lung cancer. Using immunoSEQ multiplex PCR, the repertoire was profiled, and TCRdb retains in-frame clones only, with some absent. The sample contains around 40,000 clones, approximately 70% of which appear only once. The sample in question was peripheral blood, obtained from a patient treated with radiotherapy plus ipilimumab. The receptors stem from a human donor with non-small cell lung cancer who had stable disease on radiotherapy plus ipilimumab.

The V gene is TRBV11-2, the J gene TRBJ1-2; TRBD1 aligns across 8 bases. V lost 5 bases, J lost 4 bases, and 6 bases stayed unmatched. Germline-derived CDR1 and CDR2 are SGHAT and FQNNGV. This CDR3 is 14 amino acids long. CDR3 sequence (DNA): TGTGCCAGCAGCCGGGACAGGATCGCCTATGGCTACACCTTC. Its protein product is CASSRDRIAYGYTF.

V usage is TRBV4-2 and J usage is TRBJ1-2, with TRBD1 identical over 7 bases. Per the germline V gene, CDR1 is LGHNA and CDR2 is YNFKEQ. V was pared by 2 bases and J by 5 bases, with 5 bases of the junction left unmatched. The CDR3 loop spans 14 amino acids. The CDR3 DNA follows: TGTGCCAGCAGCCAATCCGGGACAGCTTATGGCTACACCTTC. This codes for CASSQSGTAYGYTF.

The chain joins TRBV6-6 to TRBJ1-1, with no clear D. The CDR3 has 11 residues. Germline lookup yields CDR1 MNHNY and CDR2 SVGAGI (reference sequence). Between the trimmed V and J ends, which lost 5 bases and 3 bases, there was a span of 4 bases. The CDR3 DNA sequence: TGTGCCAGCAGTGTCTACACTGAAGCTTTCTTT. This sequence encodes CASSVYTEAFF.

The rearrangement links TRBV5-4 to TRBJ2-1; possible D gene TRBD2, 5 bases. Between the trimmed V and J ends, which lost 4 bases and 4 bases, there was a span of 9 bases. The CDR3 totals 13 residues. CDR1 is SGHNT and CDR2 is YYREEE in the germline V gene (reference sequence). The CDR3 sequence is CASSVGNYNEQFF. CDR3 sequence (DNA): TGTGCCAGCAGCGTCGGGAATTACAATGAGCAGTTCTTC. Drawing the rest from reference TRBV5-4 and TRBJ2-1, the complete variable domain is ETGVTQSPTHLIKTRGQQVTLRCSSQSGHNTVSWYQQALGQGPQFIFQYYREEENGRGNFPPRFSGLQFPNYSSELNVNALELDDSALYLCASSVGNYNEQFFGPGTRLTVL.

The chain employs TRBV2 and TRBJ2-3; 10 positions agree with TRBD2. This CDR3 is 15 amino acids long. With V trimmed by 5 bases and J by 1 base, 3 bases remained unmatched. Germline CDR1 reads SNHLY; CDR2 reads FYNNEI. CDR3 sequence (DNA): TGTGCCAGCAGTCCCCTAGCGGGGGGCACAGATACGCAGTATTTT. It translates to CASSPLAGGTDTQYF.

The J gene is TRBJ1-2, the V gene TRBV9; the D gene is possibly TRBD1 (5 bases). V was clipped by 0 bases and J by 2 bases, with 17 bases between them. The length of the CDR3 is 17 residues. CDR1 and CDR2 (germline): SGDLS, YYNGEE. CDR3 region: CASSVGGMGGLNYGYTF. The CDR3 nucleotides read TGTGCCAGCAGCGTAGGAGGGATGGGGGGGTTAAACTATGGCTACACCTTC.

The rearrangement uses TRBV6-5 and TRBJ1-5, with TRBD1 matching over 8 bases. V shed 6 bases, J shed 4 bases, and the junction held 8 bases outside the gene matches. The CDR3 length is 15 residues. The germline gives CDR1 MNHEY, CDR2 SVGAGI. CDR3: CASSLMTGVNQPQHF. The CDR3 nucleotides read TGTGCCAGCAGCCTCATGACAGGGGTAAATCAGCCCCAGCATTTT.

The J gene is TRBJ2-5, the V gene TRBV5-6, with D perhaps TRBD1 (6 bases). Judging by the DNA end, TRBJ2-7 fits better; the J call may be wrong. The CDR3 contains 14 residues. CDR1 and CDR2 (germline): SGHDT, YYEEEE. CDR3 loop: CASSLVGQPYEQYF. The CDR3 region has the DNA TGTGCCAGCAGCTTGGTTGGACAGCCCTACGAGCAGTACTTC.

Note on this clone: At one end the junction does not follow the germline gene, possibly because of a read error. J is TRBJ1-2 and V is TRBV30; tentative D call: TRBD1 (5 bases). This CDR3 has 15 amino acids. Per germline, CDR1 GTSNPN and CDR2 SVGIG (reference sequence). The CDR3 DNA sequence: TGTGCCTGGAGCGTGGGGCAGGGACTAGGCTATGGCTACATCTTC. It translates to CAWSVGQGLGYGYIF.

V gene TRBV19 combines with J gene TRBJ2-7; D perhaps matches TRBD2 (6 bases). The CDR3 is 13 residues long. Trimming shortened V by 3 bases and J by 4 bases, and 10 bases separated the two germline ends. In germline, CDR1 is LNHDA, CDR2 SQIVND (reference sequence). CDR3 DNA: TGTGCCAGTAGTATTGGAGGGATTTACGAGCAGTACTTC. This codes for CASSIGGIYEQYF. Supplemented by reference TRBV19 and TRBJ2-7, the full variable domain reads DGGITQSPKYLFRKEGQNVTLSCEQNLNHDAMYWYRQDPGQGLRLIYYSQIVNDFQKGDIAEGYSVSREKKESFPLTVTSAQKNPTAFYLCASSIGGIYEQYFGPGTRLTVT.

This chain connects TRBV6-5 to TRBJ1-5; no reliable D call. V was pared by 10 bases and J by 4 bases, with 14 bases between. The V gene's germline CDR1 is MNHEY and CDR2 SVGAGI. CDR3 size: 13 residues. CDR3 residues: CATRMRENQPQHF. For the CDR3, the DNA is TGTGCCACCCGAATGAGGGAAAATCAGCCCCAGCATTTT.

The CDR3 DNA reads TGTGCCAGCATTAAATTCCCGGGACAGGGGACGCATGAGCAGTTCTTC. It codes for CASIKFPGQGTHEQFF. The J gene is TRBJ2-1, the V gene TRBV5-5, with TRBD1 identical over 10 bases. The ends lost 6 bases at V and 8 bases at J; junction bases unmatched: 14. There are 16 residues in the CDR3. Germline lookup yields CDR1 SGHKS and CDR2 YYEKEE (reference sequence).

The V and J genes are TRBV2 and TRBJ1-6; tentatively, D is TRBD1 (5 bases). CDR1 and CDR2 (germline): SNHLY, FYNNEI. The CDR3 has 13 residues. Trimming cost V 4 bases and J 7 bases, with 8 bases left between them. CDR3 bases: TGTGCCAGCAGTGCCGACAGAAATTCACCCCTCCACTTT. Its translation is CASSADRNSPLHF.

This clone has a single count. CDR3 residues: CASSLSGGKTEAFF. The CDR3 DNA follows: TGTGCCAGCAGTTTATCGGGAGGGAAAACTGAAGCTTTCTTT. The gene calls are TRBV27 and TRBJ1-1, with D unresolved. CDR1 and CDR2 (germline): MNHEY, SMNVEV (reference sequence). This CDR3 is 14 amino acids long. Trimming took 0 bases from V and 5 from J, leaving 10 bases between them.

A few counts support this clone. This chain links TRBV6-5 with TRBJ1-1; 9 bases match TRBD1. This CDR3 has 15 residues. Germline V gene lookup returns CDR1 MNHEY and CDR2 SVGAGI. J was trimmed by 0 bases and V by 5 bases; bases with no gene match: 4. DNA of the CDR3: TGTGCCAGCAGTCCCCGGGACAGGGTGAACACTGAAGCTTTCTTT. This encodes CASSPRDRVNTEAFF.

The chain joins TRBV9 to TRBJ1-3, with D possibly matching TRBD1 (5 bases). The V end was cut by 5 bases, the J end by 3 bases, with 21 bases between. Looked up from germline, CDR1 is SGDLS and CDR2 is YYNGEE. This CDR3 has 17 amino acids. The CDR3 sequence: CASSIDSLGLSGNTIYF. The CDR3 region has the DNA TGTGCCAGCAGTATTGACAGTCTCGGGTTGAGTGGAAACACCATATATTTT.

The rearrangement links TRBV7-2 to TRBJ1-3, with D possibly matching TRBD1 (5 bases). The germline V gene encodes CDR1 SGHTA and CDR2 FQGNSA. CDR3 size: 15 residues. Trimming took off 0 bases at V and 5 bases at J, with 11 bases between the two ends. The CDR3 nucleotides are TGTGCCAGCAGCTTAGCGGCAGGGTCAAGAAACACCATATATTTT. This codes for CASSLAAGSRNTIYF.

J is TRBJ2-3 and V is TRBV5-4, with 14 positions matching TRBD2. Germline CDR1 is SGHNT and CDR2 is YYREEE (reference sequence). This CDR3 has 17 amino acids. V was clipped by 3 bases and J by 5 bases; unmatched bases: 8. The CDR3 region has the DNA TGTGCCAGCAGCTCCGGACTAGCGGGGGGCGGTGGAGATACGCAGTATTTT. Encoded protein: CASSSGLAGGGGDTQYF.

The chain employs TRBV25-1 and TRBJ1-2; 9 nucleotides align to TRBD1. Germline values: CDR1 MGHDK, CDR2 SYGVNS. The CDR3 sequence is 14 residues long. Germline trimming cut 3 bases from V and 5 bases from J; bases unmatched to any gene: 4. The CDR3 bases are TGTGCCAGCAGTGATACAGGGGGCAGGTATGGCTACACCTTC. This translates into CASSDTGGRYGYTF.

In DNA, the CDR3 is TGTGCCAGCAGCTTTGGCGGCTTGGAGACCCAGTACTTC. Translation: CASSFGGLETQYF. This rearrangement joins TRBV5-4 to TRBJ2-5; D call uncertain. In germline, CDR1 is SGHNT, CDR2 YYREEE (reference sequence). The germline V and J ends were trimmed by 2 bases and 5 bases, with 10 bases remaining between them. The CDR3 has 13 residues.

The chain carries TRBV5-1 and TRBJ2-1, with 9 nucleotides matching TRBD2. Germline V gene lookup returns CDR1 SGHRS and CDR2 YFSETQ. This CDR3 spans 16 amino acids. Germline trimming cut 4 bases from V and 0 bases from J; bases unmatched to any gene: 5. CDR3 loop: CASSRSGGGSYNEQFF. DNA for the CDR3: TGCGCCAGCAGCCGTAGCGGGGGAGGCTCCTACAATGAGCAGTTCTTC. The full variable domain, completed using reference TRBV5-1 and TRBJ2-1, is KAGVTQTPRYLIKTRGQQVTLSCSPISGHRSVSWYQQTPGQGLQFLFEYFSETQRNKGNFPGRFSGRQFSNSRSEMNVSTLELGDSALYLCASSRSGGGSYNEQFFGPGTRLTVL.